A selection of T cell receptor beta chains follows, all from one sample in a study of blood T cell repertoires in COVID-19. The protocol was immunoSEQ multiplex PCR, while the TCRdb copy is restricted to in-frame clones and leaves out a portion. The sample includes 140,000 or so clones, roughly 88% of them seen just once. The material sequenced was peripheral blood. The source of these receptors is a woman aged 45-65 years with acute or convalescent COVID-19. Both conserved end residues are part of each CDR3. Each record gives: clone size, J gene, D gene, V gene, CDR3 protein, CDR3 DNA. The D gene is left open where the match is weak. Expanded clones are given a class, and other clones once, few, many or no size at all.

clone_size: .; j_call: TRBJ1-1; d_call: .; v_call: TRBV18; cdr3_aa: CASSPSLQGSAEAFF; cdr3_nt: TGTGCCAGCTCACCGAGTTTACAGGGCAGCGCTGAAGCTTTCTTT
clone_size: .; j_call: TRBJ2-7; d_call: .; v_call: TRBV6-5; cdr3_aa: CASGGTGLVDYEQYF; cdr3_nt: TGTGCCAGCGGAGGTACAGGGTTGGTCGACTACGAGCAGTACTTC
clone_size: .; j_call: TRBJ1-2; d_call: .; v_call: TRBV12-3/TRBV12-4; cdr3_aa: CASSFLTEGYTF; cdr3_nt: TGTGCCAGCAGTTTTCTGACAGAAGGCTACACCTTC
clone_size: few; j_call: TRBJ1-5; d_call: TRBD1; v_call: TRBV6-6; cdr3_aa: CASSWGQGDQPQHF; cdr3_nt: TGTGCCAGCAGTTGGGGACAGGGGGATCAGCCCCAGCATTTT
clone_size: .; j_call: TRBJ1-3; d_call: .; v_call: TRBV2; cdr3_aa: CASSSGASSGNTIYF; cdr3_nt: TGTGCCAGCAGTTCAGGGGCGAGCTCTGGAAACACCATATATTTT
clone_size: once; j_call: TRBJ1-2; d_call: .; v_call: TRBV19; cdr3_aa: CASSIVPGEGYGYTF; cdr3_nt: TGTGCCAGTAGTATAGTTCCGGGGGAGGGCTATGGCTACACCTTC
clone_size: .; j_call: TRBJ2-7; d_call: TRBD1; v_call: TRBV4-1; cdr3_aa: CASSQDLGSRGTGFNEQYF; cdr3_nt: TGCGCCAGCAGCCAAGATTTGGGGAGTCGGGGGACAGGGTTCAACGAGCAGTACTTC
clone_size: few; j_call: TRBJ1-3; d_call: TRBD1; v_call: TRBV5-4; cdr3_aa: CASRRDRGNTIYF; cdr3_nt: TGTGCCAGCAGGAGGGACAGGGGCAACACCATATATTTT
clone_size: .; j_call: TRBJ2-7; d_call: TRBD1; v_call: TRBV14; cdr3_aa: CASSPGQGDEQYF; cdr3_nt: TGTGCCAGCAGCCCGGGACAGGGGGACGAGCAGTACTTC
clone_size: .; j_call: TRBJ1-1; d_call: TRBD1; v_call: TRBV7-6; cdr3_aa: CAIKTGVNTEAFF; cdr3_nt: TGTGCCATTAAAACAGGGGTGAACACTGAAGCTTTCTTT
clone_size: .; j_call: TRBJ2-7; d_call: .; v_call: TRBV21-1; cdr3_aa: CASSRNASGRFDYEQYF; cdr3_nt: TGTGCCAGCAGCAGAAATGCTAGCGGGAGGTTCGACTACGAGCAGTACTTC
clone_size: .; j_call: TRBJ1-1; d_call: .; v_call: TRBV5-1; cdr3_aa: CASSLAGNTEAFF; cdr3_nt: TGCGCCAGCAGCTTGGCAGGGAACACTGAAGCTTTCTTT
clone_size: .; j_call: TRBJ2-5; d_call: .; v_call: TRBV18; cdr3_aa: CASSPRETQYF; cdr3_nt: TGTGCCAGCTCACCTCGAGAGACCCAGTACTTC
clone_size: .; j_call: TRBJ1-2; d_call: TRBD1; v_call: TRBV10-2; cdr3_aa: CASSDTQGYGYTF; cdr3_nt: TGCGCCAGCAGTGATACACAGGGGTATGGCTACACCTTC
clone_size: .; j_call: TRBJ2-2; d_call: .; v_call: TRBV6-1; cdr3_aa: CASSWRVDTGELFF; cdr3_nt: TGTGCCAGCAGTTGGAGGGTTGACACCGGGGAGCTGTTTTTT
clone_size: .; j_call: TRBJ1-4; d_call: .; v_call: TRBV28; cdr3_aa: CASSHQDREEKLFF; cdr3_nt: TGTGCCAGCAGCCATCAGGACAGAGAAGAAAAACTGTTTTTT